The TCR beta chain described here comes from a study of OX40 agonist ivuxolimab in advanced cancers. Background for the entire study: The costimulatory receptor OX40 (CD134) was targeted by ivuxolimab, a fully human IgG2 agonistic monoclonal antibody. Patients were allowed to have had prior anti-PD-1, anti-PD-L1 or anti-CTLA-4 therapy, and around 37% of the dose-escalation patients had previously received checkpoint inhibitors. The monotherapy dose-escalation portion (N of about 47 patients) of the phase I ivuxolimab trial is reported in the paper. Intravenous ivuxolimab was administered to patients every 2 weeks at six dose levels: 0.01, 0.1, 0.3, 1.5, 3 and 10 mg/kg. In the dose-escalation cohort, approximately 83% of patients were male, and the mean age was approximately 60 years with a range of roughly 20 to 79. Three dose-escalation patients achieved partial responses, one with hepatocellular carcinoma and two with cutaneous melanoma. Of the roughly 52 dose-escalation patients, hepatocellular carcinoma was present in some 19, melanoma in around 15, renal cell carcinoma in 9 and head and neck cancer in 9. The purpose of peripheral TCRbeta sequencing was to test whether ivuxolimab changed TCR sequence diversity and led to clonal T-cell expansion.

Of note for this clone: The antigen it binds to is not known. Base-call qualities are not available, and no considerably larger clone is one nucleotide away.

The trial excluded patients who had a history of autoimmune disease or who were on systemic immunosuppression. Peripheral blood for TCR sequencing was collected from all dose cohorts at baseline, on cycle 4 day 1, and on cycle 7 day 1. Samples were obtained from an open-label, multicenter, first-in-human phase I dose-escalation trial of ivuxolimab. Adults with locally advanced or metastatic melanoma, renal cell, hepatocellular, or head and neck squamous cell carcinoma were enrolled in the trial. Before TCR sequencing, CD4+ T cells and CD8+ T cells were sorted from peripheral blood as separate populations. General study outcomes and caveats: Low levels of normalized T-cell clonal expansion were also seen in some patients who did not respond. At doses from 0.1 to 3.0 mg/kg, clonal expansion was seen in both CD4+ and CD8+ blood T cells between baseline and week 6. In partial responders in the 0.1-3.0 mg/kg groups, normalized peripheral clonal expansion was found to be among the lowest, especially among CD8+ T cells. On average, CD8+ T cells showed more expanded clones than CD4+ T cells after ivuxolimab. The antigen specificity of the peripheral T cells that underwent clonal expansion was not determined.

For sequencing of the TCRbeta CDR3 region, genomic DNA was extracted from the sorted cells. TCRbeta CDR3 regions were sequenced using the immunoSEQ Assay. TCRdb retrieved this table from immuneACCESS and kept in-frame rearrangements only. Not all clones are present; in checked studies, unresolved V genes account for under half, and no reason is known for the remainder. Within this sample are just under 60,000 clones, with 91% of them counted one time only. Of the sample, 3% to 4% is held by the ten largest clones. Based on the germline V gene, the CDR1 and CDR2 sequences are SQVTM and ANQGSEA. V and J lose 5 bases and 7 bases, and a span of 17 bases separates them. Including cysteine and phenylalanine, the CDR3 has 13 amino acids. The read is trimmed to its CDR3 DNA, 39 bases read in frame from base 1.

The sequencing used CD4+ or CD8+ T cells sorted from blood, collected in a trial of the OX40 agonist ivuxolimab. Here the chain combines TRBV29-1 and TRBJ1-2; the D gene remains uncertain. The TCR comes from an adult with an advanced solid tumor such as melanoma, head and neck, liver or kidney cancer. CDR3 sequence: CSVPVQTFFGYTF. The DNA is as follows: TGCAGCGTTCCCGTACAGACGTTTTTTGGCTACACCTTC.